Each of the 3 T cell receptor beta chains below was sequenced from the same sample in a study of OX40 agonist ivuxolimab in advanced cancers. Assay: immunoSEQ multiplex PCR; the TCRdb copy retains only in-frame clones and omits some. The sample consists of around 36,000 clones, over 75% of them appearing once. The specimen was CD4+ or CD8+ T cells sorted from blood, collected in a trial of the OX40 agonist ivuxolimab. These receptors all stem from an adult with an advanced solid tumor such as melanoma, head and neck, liver or kidney cancer.

The chain recombines TRBV19 with TRBJ2-1; possible D gene TRBD2, 6 bases. Trimming removed 5 bases from V and 7 bases from J, with 6 bases in between. This CDR3 is built from 11 residues. The germline gives CDR1 LNHDA, CDR2 SQIVND (reference sequence). The CDR3 reads CASSGGNEQFF. CDR3 DNA: TGTGCCAGTAGTGGGGGGAATGAGCAGTTCTTC.

V and J are TRBV7-6 and TRBJ2-2, with D tentatively TRBD2 (5 bases). V shed 3 bases and J shed 6 bases, with 8 bases lying between them. The germline V gene has CDR1 SGHVS and CDR2 FNYEAQ. This CDR3 has 13 residues. In nucleotides, the CDR3 is TGTGCCAGCAGCTTTGAGGGTCCCGGGGAGCTGTTTTTT. Encoded protein: CASSFEGPGELFF.

The chain joins TRBV19 to TRBJ2-7; D is possibly TRBD2 (7 bases). Trimming stripped 0 bases from V and 5 bases from J, with 14 bases between. The CDR3 loop spans 15 amino acids. The V gene's germline CDR1 is LNHDA and CDR2 SQIVND (reference sequence). CDR3 coding DNA: TGTGCCAGTAGTATAGATCTGGGGGGGCCCCACGAGCAGTACTTC. Protein sequence: CASSIDLGGPHEQYF.